Shown below are 17 T cell receptor beta chains from a single sample sequenced in a study of blood T cells in healthy people across ages (dated by TCRdb to the mid-2010s). Library construction relied on 5' RACE. The instrument given in TCRdb is Illumina HiSeq 2500. A second PCR of roughly 6 to 11 cycles was run with a J-beta primer mix and a sample-barcoded 5' primer. TCRdb reran the public reads through fastp at Q25 and MiXCR, keeping productive beta chains. Each CDR3 protein gets just one entry, which takes the most common genes and DNA from the rows behind it. Recorded for this sample are roughly 550,000 distinct CDR3 sequences; less than 25% of them occurred a single time. Approximately 10% of the sample is taken by the ten largest. The same sample was also studied in work on T cells of mothers and their children.

Specimen: blood. These receptors originate from a boy aged 10-17 years in good health.

The CDR3 here is CASSEIVWGAGELFF. The DNA for the CDR3 is TGTGCCAGCAGTGAAATAGTATGGGGTGCCGGGGAGCTGTTTTTT. The chain recombines TRBV6-1 with TRBJ2-2; D not certain. Germline V lookup: CDR1 MNHNS, CDR2 SASEGT. V was pared by 2 bases and J by 6 bases, with 13 bases between. The CDR3 has 15 residues.

The chain couples TRBV7-9 to TRBJ1-1; TRBD1 might be the D (6 bases). V was clipped by 0 bases and J by 1 base, with 12 bases between them. CDR1 is SEHNR, CDR2 FQNEAQ, per germline (reference sequence). This CDR3 is built from 16 residues. The CDR3 DNA is TGTGCCAGCAGCTTAGCGAGTCGGGGGCAGAACACTGAAGCTTTCTTT. It encodes CASSLASRGQNTEAFF.

The table lists this clonotype with a few counts. The chain joins TRBV14 to TRBJ2-5; D may be TRBD1 (5 bases). This CDR3 has 15 amino acids. V was shortened by 0 bases and J by 5 bases, with 13 bases between the two germline ends. Germline V lookup: CDR1 SGHDN, CDR2 FVKESK. This CDR3 is CASSQEDSSYETQYF. The CDR3 DNA follows: TGTGCCAGCAGCCAAGAAGACAGTTCTTACGAGACCCAGTACTTC.

This clonotype has ten or more counts. The chain carries TRBV28 and TRBJ1-4; D perhaps matches TRBD1 (6 bases). Trimming shortened V by 1 base and J by 11 bases, and 14 bases separated the two germline ends. Germline CDR1 and CDR2: MDHEN and SYDVKM. This CDR3 region has 14 residues. The CDR3, as DNA: TGTGCCAGCAGTTTATTGGAGAGGGGGTTCAAACTGTTTTTT. Translating it yields CASSLLERGFKLFF.

This clonotype came up once. The chain uses TRBV4-1 and TRBJ2-5; unclear D gene. The DNA end is a closer match to TRBJ2-7, so the J assignment may be wrong. CDR3 length: 15 residues. The germline CDR1 and CDR2 sequences are MGHRA and YSYEKL. The CDR3 loop reads CASSQGHGVMYEQYF. Here the CDR3 DNA reads TGCGCCAGCAGCCAAGGACATGGAGTGATGTACGAGCAGTACTTC.

This clonotype was recorded a few times. At one of its ends the junction is not consistent with the germline gene, which may arise from a read error. The chain carries TRBV20-1 and TRBJ2-7; 8 bases are shared with TRBD1. Germline V gene data show CDR1 as DFQATT and CDR2 as SNEGSKA (reference sequence). The CDR3 totals 15 residues. Here the CDR3 DNA reads TGCAGTGCTAGGGCTCAGGGGGCTTTGGCCTACGAACAGTACTTC. It is translated as CSARAQGALAYEQYF.

This CDR3 reads CASRGVGQPAGETQYF. CDR3 nucleotides: TGTGCCAGTCGGGGGGTTGGACAGCCCGCGGGGGAGACCCAGTACTTC. J is TRBJ2-5 and V is TRBV6-2 or TRBV6-3; perhaps TRBD2 as D (7 bases). The germline V and J ends were trimmed by 9 bases and 5 bases, with 25 bases remaining between them. The CDR3 runs to 16 residues. The germline V gene has CDR1 MNHEY and CDR2 SVGEGT.

This clonotype was counted only a few times. The gene calls are TRBV7-2 and TRBJ2-3, with 12 positions matching TRBD2. This CDR3 region has 15 residues. The trim removed 2 bases at V and 6 bases at J, leaving 3 bases unmatched. From germline, CDR1 is SGHTA and CDR2 FQGNSA. The CDR3 spells CASSLLAGGWDTQYF. CDR3 nucleotide sequence: TGTGCCAGCAGCTTACTAGCGGGGGGGTGGGATACGCAGTATTTT.

The V gene is TRBV12-3 or TRBV12-4, the J gene TRBJ2-3; 11 bases agree with TRBD2. V gave up 6 bases and J gave up 4 bases; unmatched junction bases: 6. The CDR3 has 15 residues. CDR3 loop: CASRQTSGAADTQYF. CDR3 DNA sequence: TGTGCCAGCAGGCAGACTAGCGGGGCGGCAGATACGCAGTATTTT.

This clonotype was recorded a few times. The V call is TRBV5-5, the J call TRBJ2-1, with 8 bases fitting TRBD2. The DNA end is more similar to TRBJ2-7, so the J call may be wrong. The CDR3 has 16 amino acids. Germline values: CDR1 SGHKS, CDR2 YYEKEE (reference sequence). The CDR3 DNA follows: TGTGCCAGCATCCTCGCCAGGCGGGGGGCGAAGGACGAGCAGTACTTC. The encoded protein is CASILARRGAKDEQYF.

This clonotype was seen only a few times. The rearrangement links TRBV10-3 to TRBJ2-5; D tentatively fits TRBD1 or TRBD2 (5 bases each). The DNA end favors TRBJ2-7, so the J call may be wrong. The CDR3 has 16 residues. The germline gives CDR1 ENHRY, CDR2 SYGVKD. CDR3 amino acids: CAISDHGTVSSYEQYF. Here the CDR3 DNA reads TGTGCCATCAGTGATCACGGGACGGTGAGCTCCTACGAGCAGTACTTC.

The chain couples TRBV3-1 to TRBJ2-5; 10 nucleotides match TRBD2. The CDR3 loop spans 17 amino acids. The V segment lost 3 bases and the J segment 4 bases; nucleotides outside the gene matches: 11. The V gene's germline CDR1 is LGHDT and CDR2 YNNKEL (reference sequence). The CDR3 DNA is TGTGCCAGCAGCCATATAGCGGGAGGAGGGCTCAGAGAGACCCAGTACTTC. Its translation is CASSHIAGGGLRETQYF.

V is TRBV7-8 and J is TRBJ2-5; 9 nucleotides match TRBD1. The J call may be incorrect, as the DNA end agrees better with TRBJ2-1. Germline assignment: CDR1 SGHVS and CDR2 FQNEAQ. There are 15 residues in the CDR3. CDR3 in amino acids: CASSSARAGQGGQFF. Here the CDR3 DNA reads TGTGCCAGCAGCTCGGCCCGTGCGGGACAGGGCGGGCAGTTCTTC.

This clonotype was seen only a few times. For the CDR3, the DNA is TGCAGTGCTAGAGTTTTGAGCGGGAGGGCCTCCAAAAACATTCAGTACTTC. This translates into CSARVLSGRASKNIQYF. V is TRBV20-1 and J is TRBJ2-4; 10 bases fit TRBD2. The CDR3 is 17 amino acids. J was trimmed by 2 bases and V by 1 base; bases with no gene match: 8. Germline values: CDR1 DFQATT, CDR2 SNEGSKA (reference sequence).

Only a few counts were recorded for this clonotype. The J gene is TRBJ2-3, the V gene TRBV6-4, with D possibly being TRBD1 or TRBD2 (5 bases each). V lost 3 bases to trimming and J lost 7 bases, with 11 bases between them. Germline assignment: CDR1 MRHNA and CDR2 SNTAGT. The CDR3 runs 13 residues. CDR3 nucleotides: TGTGCCAGCAGTGAGGGGACGCCCTATACGCAGTATTTT. This sequence encodes CASSEGTPYTQYF.

This clonotype was seen only a few times. The chain combines TRBV20-1 with TRBJ1-2; no definite D call. The CDR3 extends over 13 amino acids. Per the germline V gene, CDR1 is DFQATT and CDR2 is SNEGSKA (reference sequence). Trimming took off 6 bases at V and 0 bases at J, with 11 bases between the two ends. As DNA, the CDR3 is TGCAGTGCCTTAGAATCCACTAACTATGGCTACACCTTC. Translating gives CSALESTNYGYTF.

The V call is TRBV10-3, the J call TRBJ2-3; the D gene is possibly TRBD2 (6 bases). Germline lookup yields CDR1 ENHRY and CDR2 SYGVKD. V lost 6 bases to trimming and J lost 6 bases, with 19 bases between them. The CDR3 is made up of 15 amino acids. The CDR3 protein is CAIRGPGTRVDTQYF. CDR3 in DNA: TGTGCCATCAGGGGTCCCGGGACTCGGGTGGATACGCAGTATTTT.